A selection of T cell receptor beta chains follows, all from one sample in a study of tumor and adjacent non-tumor tissue in lung cancer. From the multiplex PCR reads, TCRdb called clonotypes with MiXCR, one entry per CDR3 protein. This table has 100,000 to 120,000 distinct CDR3 sequences, over 75% appearing once. What was sequenced was lung tumor tissue. Receptors were obtained from an older man with non-small cell lung cancer. CDR3s include the opening cysteine and the closing phenylalanine or tryptophan. Fields, in order: CDR3 length, D gene, J gene, clone size, V gene, CDR3 protein, CDR3 DNA. D genes are given only for firm matches. Clone sizes are given selectively: once, few, many, or a class where the clone is expanded.

CDR3 length: 17
D gene: TRBD2
J gene: TRBJ2-3
clone size: .
V gene: TRBV11-2
CDR3 protein: CASSTRLAGGHRDTHYF
CDR3 DNA: TGTGCCAGCAGCACTAGACTAGCGGGGGGACATCGAGATACGCATTATTTT

CDR3 length: 15
D gene: .
J gene: TRBJ2-5
clone size: .
V gene: TRBV12-3/TRBV12-4
CDR3 protein: CASSYHFGVQETQNF
CDR3 DNA: TGTGCCAGCAGTTACCACTTTGGAGTACAAGAGACCCAGAACTTC

CDR3 length: 14
D gene: TRBD1
J gene: TRBJ1-5
clone size: many
V gene: TRBV10-2
CDR3 protein: CASSPGQGSQPQHF
CDR3 DNA: TGCGCCAGCAGCCCCGGACAGGGTAGCCAGCCCCAGCATTTT

CDR3 length: 13
D gene: .
J gene: TRBJ1-1
clone size: .
V gene: TRBV11-2
CDR3 protein: CASKFSGGCVVFF
CDR3 DNA: TGTGCCAGCAAATTTTCGGGGGGGTGCGTTGTTTTCTTT

CDR3 length: 16
D gene: TRBD2
J gene: TRBJ2-5
clone size: once
V gene: TRBV5-4
CDR3 protein: CASNLGSGDVWETQYF
CDR3 DNA: TGTGCCAGCAACTTGGGTAGCGGGGATGTGTGGGAGACCCAGTACTTC

CDR3 length: 15
D gene: TRBD1
J gene: TRBJ2-2
clone size: .
V gene: TRBV11-3
CDR3 protein: CASTRQGRNTGDLYF
CDR3 DNA: TGTGCCAGCACAAGACAGGGGAGGAACACCGGGGATCTGTATTTT

CDR3 length: 16
D gene: TRBD2
J gene: TRBJ2-3
clone size: .
V gene: TRBV28
CDR3 protein: CASRRAKGLSTGTQYF
CDR3 DNA: TGTGCCAGCAGGCGTGCGAAGGGACTAAGCACAGGTACGCAGTATTTT

CDR3 length: 13
D gene: .
J gene: TRBJ2-7
clone size: .
V gene: TRBV27
CDR3 protein: CASRPLDSYEQYF
CDR3 DNA: TGTGCCAGCAGGCCTTTAGATTCCTACGAGCAGTACTTC

CDR3 length: 12
D gene: .
J gene: TRBJ1-2
clone size: .
V gene: TRBV12-3/TRBV12-4
CDR3 protein: CASSYVFYGYTF
CDR3 DNA: TGTGCCAGCAGTTATGTGTTCTATGGTTACACCTTC

CDR3 length: 16
D gene: TRBD1
J gene: TRBJ1-5
clone size: .
V gene: TRBV6-6
CDR3 protein: CVSSSRDRGINQPQHF
CDR3 DNA: TGTGTCAGCAGTTCCAGGGACAGAGGCATCAATCAGCCCCAGCATTTT

CDR3 length: 15
D gene: .
J gene: TRBJ1-3
clone size: .
V gene: TRBV12-3/TRBV12-4
CDR3 protein: CAISAVREGGNTIYF
CDR3 DNA: TGTGCCATCAGCGCGGTCAGGGAGGGGGGAAACACCATATATTTT

CDR3 length: 17
D gene: TRBD2
J gene: TRBJ2-1
clone size: .
V gene: TRBV6-6
CDR3 protein: CVRSNPGLAGGVGEQFF
CDR3 DNA: TGTGTCAGAAGTAACCCGGGACTAGCGGGAGGCGTAGGTGAGCAGTTCTTC

CDR3 length: 15
D gene: TRBD2
J gene: TRBJ2-1
clone size: few
V gene: TRBV18
CDR3 protein: CASSPSSGKYNEQFF
CDR3 DNA: TGTGCCAGCTCACCATCTAGCGGAAAATACAATGAGCAGTTCTTC

CDR3 length: 12
D gene: .
J gene: TRBJ2-7
clone size: .
V gene: TRBV29-1
CDR3 protein: CCVDDDSYDQYF
CDR3 DNA: TGCTGCGTTGATGACGATTCCTACGATCAGTACTTC

CDR3 length: 15
D gene: .
J gene: TRBJ2-1
clone size: few
V gene: TRBV10-2
CDR3 protein: CATRSPGPSSHEQFF
CDR3 DNA: TGCGCCACTAGGTCCCCGGGACCCTCCTCCCATGAGCAGTTCTTC

CDR3 length: 16
D gene: TRBD1
J gene: TRBJ1-2
clone size: .
V gene: TRBV24-1
CDR3 protein: CATSGHSGTGGRDYTF
CDR3 DNA: TGTGCCACCAGTGGTCATTCCGGGACAGGGGGCCGCGACTACACCTTC

CDR3 length: 14
D gene: .
J gene: TRBJ2-7
clone size: .
V gene: TRBV11-1
CDR3 protein: CASSSREMTYEQYF
CDR3 DNA: TGTGCCAGCAGCTCCAGAGAAATGACCTACGAGCAGTATTTC

CDR3 length: 12
D gene: TRBD2
J gene: TRBJ2-1
clone size: .
V gene: TRBV20-1
CDR3 protein: CSADLAGGPQFF
CDR3 DNA: TGCAGTGCTGACCTAGCGGGGGGTCCGCAGTTCTTC

CDR3 length: 16
D gene: .
J gene: TRBJ2-7
clone size: many
V gene: TRBV4-1
CDR3 protein: CASSQQSQGITYEQYF
CDR3 DNA: TGCGCCAGCAGCCAACAATCACAGGGAATAACCTACGAGCAGTACTTC

CDR3 length: 9
D gene: .
J gene: TRBJ2-5
clone size: .
V gene: TRBV11-3
CDR3 protein: CPQPMGPYF
CDR3 DNA: TGTCCCCAGCCAATGGGACCCTACTTC